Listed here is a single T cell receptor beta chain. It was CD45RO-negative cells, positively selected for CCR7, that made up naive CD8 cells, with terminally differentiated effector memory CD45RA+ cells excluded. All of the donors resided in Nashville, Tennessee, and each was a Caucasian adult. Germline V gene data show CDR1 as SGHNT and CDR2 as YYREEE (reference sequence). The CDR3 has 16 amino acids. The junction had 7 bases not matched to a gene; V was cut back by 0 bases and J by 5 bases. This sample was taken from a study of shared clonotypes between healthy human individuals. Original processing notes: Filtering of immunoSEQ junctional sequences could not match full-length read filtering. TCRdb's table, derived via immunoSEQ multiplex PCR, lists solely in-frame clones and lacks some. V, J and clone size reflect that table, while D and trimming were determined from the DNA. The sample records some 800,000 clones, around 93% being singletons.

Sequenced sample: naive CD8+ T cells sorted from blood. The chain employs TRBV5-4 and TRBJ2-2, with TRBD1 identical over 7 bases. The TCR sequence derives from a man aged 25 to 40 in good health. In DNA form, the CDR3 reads TGTGCCAGCAGCTTGGTTGAGACAGGGATGACCGGGGAGCTGTTTTTT. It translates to CASSLVETGMTGELFF.